The clone carrying this T cell receptor (beta chain) was counted between two and nine times. Antigen specificity is unknown. TCRbeta library preparation incorporated unique molecular identifiers. TCRdb fed the PCR reads into MiXCR, producing one record per CDR3 protein. The table records around 490,000 distinct CDR3 sequences, more than 9.5% of them present only once. The junction had 21 bases not matched to a gene; V was cut back by 8 bases and J by 9 bases. The CDR3 runs to 18 residues. This sample is part of a study of T-cell reconstitution after alpha-beta-depleted transplantation in children. Study-level findings and limits: Some patients' high day-60 TCRbeta diversity was attributed to recipient cells surviving conditioning. In patients about two months after transplant, alpha-beta T cells reportedly arose from several hundred expanded graft clones. T-cell counts and diversity at one year following transplant were attributed mainly to newly produced T cells.

The sample here was PBMCs, mostly from graft donor cells, taken 180 days after TCRalphabeta/CD19-depleted stem cell transplant. This receptor was taken from a female patient aged 2-15 years who had a stem cell transplant for aplastic anemia, so the T cells may come from the graft donor. J is TRBJ2-1 and V is TRBV12-3 or TRBV12-4; 11 bases are shared with TRBD2. CDR3 sequence (DNA): TGTGCCAGCTACAGGGAAGGCCTAGCGGGAGGCCCGGGACGTGAGCAGTTCTTC. Its protein product is CASYREGLAGGPGREQFF.